These 3 T cell receptor beta chains share one sample of origin, sequenced in a study of T cell responses to AZD1222 COVID-19 vaccine. Profiled with immunoSEQ multiplex PCR; TCRdb holds only in-frame clones, not every one. In the table there are over 130,000 clones, 85% to 95% of which are singletons. Specimen: peripheral blood, collected on day 0 of AZD1222 vaccination. The receptors were gathered from an adult in good health.

This chain connects TRBV19 to TRBJ2-2, with 8 bases lining up with TRBD1. V shed 5 bases and J 4 bases; nucleotides not matched to a gene: 3. CDR3 length: 14 residues. Germline V gene lookup returns CDR1 LNHDA and CDR2 SQIVND (reference sequence). The CDR3 spells CASSPQGATGELFF. The CDR3 DNA follows: TGTGCCAGTAGTCCCCAGGGGGCCACCGGGGAGCTGTTTTTT.

This sequence joins TRBV7-8 and TRBJ1-4; a possible D gene is TRBD1 (6 bases). With 6 bases removed from V and 0 bases from J, the gap between germline ends came to 8 bases. CDR3 size: 14 residues. From germline, CDR1 is SGHVS and CDR2 FQNEAQ. The CDR3 loop reads CASRAGATNEKLFF. CDR3 nucleotide sequence: TGTGCCAGCAGGGCAGGGGCAACTAATGAAAAACTGTTTTTT.

The CDR3 sequence: CSVTLSGGETQYF. CDR3 in DNA: TGCAGCGTTACACTTAGCGGGGGGGAGACCCAGTACTTC. The chain employs TRBV29-1 and TRBJ2-5; 10 bases map to TRBD2. Per the germline V gene, CDR1 is SQVTM and CDR2 is ANQGSEA. After removal of 5 bases from V and 5 bases from J, the junction contained 5 bases not matched to a gene. This CDR3 has 13 residues.